This T cell receptor beta chain was captured in a study of response to subunit inactivated influenza vaccine. The germline CDR1 and CDR2 sequences are SGHAT and FQNNGV. The trim removed 4 bases at V and 4 bases at J, leaving 9 bases unmatched. The CDR3 extends over 15 amino acids. One entry per CDR3 protein, called by TCRdb with MiXCR from the RT-PCR reads. This repertoire shows about half a million distinct CDR3 sequences, about 8% found once; its top ten account for around 13%. The table lists this clonotype with many counts. The sequenced sample was PBMCs from blood, obtained around 25 months after vaccination. The TCR was taken from a man aged 45 to 70 who received an inactivated influenza vaccine. The J gene is TRBJ1-2, the V gene TRBV11-2; 7 bases match TRBD1. The CDR3 nucleotides are TGTGCCAGCAGCTCCACGACAGGGCTTACCTATGGCTACACCTTC. Protein: CASSSTTGLTYGYTF.